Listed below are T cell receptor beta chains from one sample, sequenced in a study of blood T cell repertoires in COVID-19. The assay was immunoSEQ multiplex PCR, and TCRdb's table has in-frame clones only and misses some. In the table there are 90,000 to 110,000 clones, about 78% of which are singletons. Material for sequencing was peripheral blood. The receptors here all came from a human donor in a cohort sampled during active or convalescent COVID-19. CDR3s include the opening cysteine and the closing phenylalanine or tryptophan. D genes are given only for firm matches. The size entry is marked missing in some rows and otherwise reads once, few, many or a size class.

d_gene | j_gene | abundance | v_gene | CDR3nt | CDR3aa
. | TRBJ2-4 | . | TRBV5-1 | TGCGCCAGCAGCTTGGAGGGGATGACGAACTTC | CASSLEGMTNF
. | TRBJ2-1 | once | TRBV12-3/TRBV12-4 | TGTGCCAGCAGCCTGACAGCTAATGAGCAGTTCTTC | CASSLTANEQFF
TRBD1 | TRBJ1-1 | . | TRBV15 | TGTGCCACCATAGAATTTGGGACAGGGTCGTTCACTGAAGCTTTCTTT | CATIEFGTGSFTEAFF
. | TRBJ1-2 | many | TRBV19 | TGTGCCAGTACCCAGGGTTTATACAACTATGGCTACACCTTC | CASTQGLYNYGYTF
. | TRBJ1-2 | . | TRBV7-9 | TGTGCCAGCAGCGTCCTCACGGGGTTCTATGGCTACACCTTC | CASSVLTGFYGYTF
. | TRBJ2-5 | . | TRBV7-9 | TGTGCCAGCAGCCGGGACAAATCCGTCCAAGAGACCCAGTACTTC | CASSRDKSVQETQYF
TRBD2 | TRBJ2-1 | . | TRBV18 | TGTGCCAGCTCACCAAAAGGGACTAGCAACACCCGATCCTACAATGAGCAGTTCTTC | CASSPKGTSNTRSYNEQFF
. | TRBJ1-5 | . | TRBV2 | TGTGCCAGCAGTGAATTGGCAACCCCCCAGCCCCAGCATTTT | CASSELATPQPQHF
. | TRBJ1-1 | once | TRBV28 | TGTGCCAGCAGTTTTGGTAGGAGGCTGAACACTGAAGCTTTCTTT | CASSFGRRLNTEAFF
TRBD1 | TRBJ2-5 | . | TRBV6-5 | TGTGCCAGCAGTTACCTTACGCACAGGGGGCCGGAGACCCAGTACTTC | CASSYLTHRGPETQYF
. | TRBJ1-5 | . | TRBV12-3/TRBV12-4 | TGTGCCAGCAGGGCGCAGGTTCAGCCCCAGCATTTT | CASRAQVQPQHF
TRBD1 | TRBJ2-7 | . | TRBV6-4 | TGTGCCAGCGGTCCCCCCACTCTGACAGGGGGATTAGGCTACGAGCAGTACTTC | CASGPPTLTGGLGYEQYF
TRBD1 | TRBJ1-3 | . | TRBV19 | TGTGCCAGTATGGACAGGTACTCTGGAAACACCATATATTTT | CASMDRYSGNTIYF
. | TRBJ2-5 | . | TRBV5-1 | TGCGCCAGCAGCTCTCGAGCACCCCAAGAGACCCAGTACTTC | CASSSRAPQETQYF
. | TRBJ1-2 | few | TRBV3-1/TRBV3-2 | TGTGCCAGCAGCCAAGTGGGGGGGCGTGGATATGGCTACACCTTC | CASSQVGGRGYGYTF
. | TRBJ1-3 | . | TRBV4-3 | TGCGCCAGCAGCCAAGCGGAGGGAAACACCATATATTTT | CASSQAEGNTIYF
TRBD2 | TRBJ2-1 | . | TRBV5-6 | TGTGCCAGCAGCTTAGCCCGGGGGGTAGCGGGGGACAATGAGCAGTTCTTC | CASSLARGVAGDNEQFF
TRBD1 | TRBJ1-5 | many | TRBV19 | TGTGCCAGTAGTTCGAACAGGGGGCTGAGCAATCAGCCCCAGCATTTT | CASSSNRGLSNQPQHF
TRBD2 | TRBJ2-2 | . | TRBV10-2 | TGCGCCAGCAGGATACCGGGACTAGCGGGGGTTAGCACCGGGGAGCTGTTTTTT | CASRIPGLAGVSTGELFF
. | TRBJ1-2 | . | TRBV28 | TGTGCCAGCAGTTGGGCACTGGGGGGGAACTATGGCTACACCTTC | CASSWALGGNYGYTF
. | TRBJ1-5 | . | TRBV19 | TGTGCCAGTAGTATAGACAGGGATCAGCCCCAGCATTTT | CASSIDRDQPQHF
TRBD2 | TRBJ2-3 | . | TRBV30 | TGTGCCTGGAGTCGAAGAAGTTCCGGGACTAGCTCCAGACGCACAGATACGCAGTATTTT | CAWSRRSSGTSSRRTDTQYF
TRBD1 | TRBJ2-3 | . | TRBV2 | TGTGCCAGCAGGTCCGGGACAGCCACAGATACGCAGTATTTT | CASRSGTATDTQYF
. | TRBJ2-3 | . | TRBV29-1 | TGCAGCGTTGAGCCGGGGTCAGATACGCAGTATTTT | CSVEPGSDTQYF
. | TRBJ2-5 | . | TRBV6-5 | TGTGCCAGCAGCCCGGACAGTTGGCAAGAGACCCAGTACTTC | CASSPDSWQETQYF
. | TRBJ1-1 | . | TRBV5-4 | TGTGCCAGCAGCTTGGGGGCACAGGGCACTGAAGCTTTCTTT | CASSLGAQGTEAFF
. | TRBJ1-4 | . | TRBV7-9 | TGTGCCAGCAGCACAACAGGGTTAACTAATGAAAAACTGTTTTTT | CASSTTGLTNEKLFF
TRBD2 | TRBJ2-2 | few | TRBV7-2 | TGTGCCAGCAGCTTAATGACCTCGTGGACTAGTAATTCCGGGGAGCTGTTTTTT | CASSLMTSWTSNSGELFF
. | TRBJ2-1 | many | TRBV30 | TGTGCCTGGAGTGTTTTGAGCTCCTACAATGAGCAGTTCTTC | CAWSVLSSYNEQFF
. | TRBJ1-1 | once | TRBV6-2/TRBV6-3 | TGTGCCAGCAGTTACGCGGGGACCCACTTGAACACTGAAGCTTTCTTT | CASSYAGTHLNTEAFF
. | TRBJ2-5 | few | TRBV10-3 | TGTGCCATCAGATGGGACTCCCAAGAGACCCAGTACTTC | CAIRWDSQETQYF
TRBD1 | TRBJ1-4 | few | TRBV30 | TGTGCCTGGGACAGGGGAGGAGAAAAACTGTTTTTT | CAWDRGGEKLFF
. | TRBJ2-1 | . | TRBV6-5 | TGTGCCAGCAGTTACTCCCCGGGACTCCCCCGGCGTGAGCAGTTCTTC | CASSYSPGLPRREQFF
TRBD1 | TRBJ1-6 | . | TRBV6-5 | TGTGCCAGCAGTTACAGGACAGGGGTAGATAATTCACCCCTCCACTTT | CASSYRTGVDNSPLHF
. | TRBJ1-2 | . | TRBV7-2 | TGTGCCAGCAGCTTAGGGACAGCGTACTATGGCTACACCTTC | CASSLGTAYYGYTF
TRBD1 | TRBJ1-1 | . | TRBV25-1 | TGTGCCAGCAGAGCAAGACAGGGGGCGAACACTGAAGCTTTCTTT | CASRARQGANTEAFF
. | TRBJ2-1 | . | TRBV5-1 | TGCGCCAGCAGCTTGGGAAAACTATCCTACAATGAGCAGTTCTTC | CASSLGKLSYNEQFF
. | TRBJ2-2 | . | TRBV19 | TGTGCCAGTACCTCCCCCTGGGGGCAGGGTCCCACCGGGGAGCTGTTTTTT | CASTSPWGQGPTGELFF
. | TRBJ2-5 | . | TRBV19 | TGTGCCAGTAGTCGAGGAGTGACCCAGTACTTC | CASSRGVTQYF
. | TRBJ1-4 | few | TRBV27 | TGTGCCAGCAGTTTATTCCCAGGTTTTCGCGAAAAACTGTTTTTT | CASSLFPGFREKLFF
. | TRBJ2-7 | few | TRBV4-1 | TGCGCCAGCAGCATAATAGCTCCGGGGTGGAGTCCCTACGAGCAGTACTTC | CASSIIAPGWSPYEQYF
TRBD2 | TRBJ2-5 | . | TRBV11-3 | TGTGCCAGCAGCTTAAACATAGAACTAGCGGAGACCCAGTACTTC | CASSLNIELAETQYF
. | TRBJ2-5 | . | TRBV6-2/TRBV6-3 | TGTGCCAGCAGTTACGGGGCTGCCGGGGGGACCCAGTACTTC | CASSYGAAGGTQYF
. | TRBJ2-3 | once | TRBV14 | TGTGCCAGCAGCCAAGTGGGGGACTGGCTTAGCACAGATACGCAGTATTTT | CASSQVGDWLSTDTQYF
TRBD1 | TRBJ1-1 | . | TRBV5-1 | TGCGCCAGCAGCGCCGACAGGGTCACTGAAGCTTTCTTT | CASSADRVTEAFF
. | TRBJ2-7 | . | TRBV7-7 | TGTGCCAGCAGCACTGATAGGGGGTCCGAGCAGTACTTC | CASSTDRGSEQYF
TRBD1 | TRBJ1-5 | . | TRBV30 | TGTGCCTGGAGTAGTACAGGGGGCTCGGGTCAGCCCCAGCATTTT | CAWSSTGGSGQPQHF
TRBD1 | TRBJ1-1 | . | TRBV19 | TGTGCCAGTAGTACGCTCCAGGGGGCCGCTGAAGCTTTCTTT | CASSTLQGAAEAFF
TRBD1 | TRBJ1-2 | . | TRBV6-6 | TGTGCCAGCAGTCCCCGAATAGATCCAGGGGGCGCGGACGGCTACACCTTC | CASSPRIDPGGADGYTF
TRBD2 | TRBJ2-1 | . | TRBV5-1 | TGCGCCAGCAGCTTGTGGCCAGGGAGGGATGAGCAGTTCTTC | CASSLWPGRDEQFF